The present T cell receptor (beta chain) was sequenced within a study of blood T cell repertoires in COVID-19. The sample holds one count of this clone. The table came from immunoSEQ multiplex PCR; TCRdb's copy has only in-frame clones and leaves some out. This repertoire shows under 75,000 clones, 70% to 90% found once; its top ten account for 7.2%. Per germline, CDR1 MNHEY and CDR2 SVGAGI. The CDR3 contains 13 residues. V gave up 6 bases and J gave up 2 bases, with 7 bases separating them. The specimen was peripheral blood. This receptor was taken from a man aged 55 to 70 with acute or convalescent COVID-19. J is TRBJ1-4 and V is TRBV6-5; D is unresolved. The CDR3 loop is CASRGGTNEKLFF. CDR3 nucleotides: TGTGCCAGCAGGGGAGGTACTAATGAAAAACTGTTTTTT.